Below, 15 T cell receptor beta chains from the same sample are listed, as sequenced in a study of blood T cell repertoires in COVID-19. The method was immunoSEQ multiplex PCR; TCRdb's version includes in-frame clones alone and lacks a portion of them. Of about 160,000 clones listed, 90% to 95% are singletons. The source material was peripheral blood. These receptors all stem from a woman in her forties or fifties with acute or convalescent COVID-19.

The chain links TRBV3-1 (or the pseudogene TRBV3-2) to TRBJ2-7; D is unclear. There are 12 residues in the CDR3. Germline V gene lookup returns CDR1 LGHDT and CDR2 YNNKEL (reference sequence). Trimming shortened V by 4 bases and J by 3 bases, and 7 bases separated the two germline ends. The CDR3: CASSLSFYEQYF. CDR3 DNA sequence: TGTGCCAGCAGCCTGAGTTTCTACGAGCAGTACTTC.

The V gene is TRBV7-2, the J gene TRBJ2-3; a possible D gene is TRBD1 (6 bases). Germline CDR1 SGHTA, CDR2 FQGNSA. The V end lost 4 bases, the J end lost 2 bases, and 16 bases lay between the germline ends. The CDR3 length is 16 residues. CDR3 sequence (DNA): TGTGCCAGCAGCTCACCTTTGAGGGGGACCACAGATACGCAGTATTTT. Protein: CASSSPLRGTTDTQYF.

The rearrangement links TRBV4-3 to TRBJ2-6; the D gene is possibly TRBD2 (6 bases). The CDR3 contains 18 residues. V was pared by 0 bases and J by 3 bases, with 15 bases between. Per the germline V gene, CDR1 is LGHNA and CDR2 is YSLEER. CDR3 sequence reads: CASSQDWGDPIGANVLTF. The CDR3 nucleotides are TGCGCCAGCAGCCAAGATTGGGGGGACCCCATTGGGGCCAACGTCCTGACTTTC.

The rearrangement joins TRBV4-3 to TRBJ2-7, with 8 bases lining up with TRBD2. CDR1 and CDR2 from the germline V gene are LGHNA and YSLEER. The CDR3 consists of 13 residues. The V and J ends lost 3 bases and 5 bases, in that order; junction bases with no gene match: 3. As DNA, the CDR3 is TGCGCCAGCAGCCATCCGGGGGGGGACGAGCAGTACTTC. Protein product: CASSHPGGDEQYF.

The chain has TRBV10-3 and TRBJ2-7; maybe TRBD2 (6 bases). Germline CDR1 ENHRY, CDR2 SYGVKD. The CDR3 extends over 13 amino acids. V dropped 3 bases and J dropped 0 bases, with 6 bases sitting between them. CDR3 in DNA: TGTGCCATCAGTGACGGGAGCTCCTACGAGCAGTACTTC. This translates into CAISDGSSYEQYF.

This clone was seen only once. The chain carries TRBV5-1 and TRBJ2-2; TRBD1 is a possible D gene (6 bases). Germline V gene data show CDR1 as SGHRS and CDR2 as YFSETQ. V lost 3 bases and J 1 base, leaving 16 bases between the germline ends. This CDR3 contains 17 residues. The CDR3 loop is CASSCIPGHLNTGELFF. The CDR3 DNA reads as TGCGCCAGCAGCTGCATTCCGGGACACCTGAACACCGGGGAGCTGTTTTTT.

The chain combines TRBV5-4 with TRBJ2-2; possible D gene TRBD1, 6 bases. Germline CDR1 SGHNT, CDR2 YYREEE (reference sequence). The ends were cut back, 4 bases at V and 0 bases at J, with 13 bases in the middle. This CDR3 contains 16 residues. The CDR3, as DNA: TGTGCCAGCAGCCCCGGACAGCTCGCGAACACCGGGGAGCTGTTTTTT. Translation gives CASSPGQLANTGELFF.

This clone was seen a few times. The chain has TRBV7-2 and TRBJ1-2, with TRBD1 identical over 11 bases. The germline CDR1 and CDR2 sequences are SGHTA and FQGNSA. The CDR3 spans 15 residues. V dropped 1 base and J dropped 8; count of bases not matched to a gene: 6. The CDR3 sequence is CASSLGTGGFRGYTF. The CDR3 region has the DNA TGTGCCAGCAGCTTAGGGACAGGGGGCTTTCGGGGCTACACCTTC.

The CDR3 region has the DNA TGTGCCTGGAGTGTGTCCACAGCCGACACCATATATTTT. Its translation is CAWSVSTADTIYF. The chain recombines TRBV30 with TRBJ1-3; D gene unclear. Germline lookup yields CDR1 GTSNPN and CDR2 SVGIG (reference sequence). The CDR3 has 13 amino acids. V dropped 0 bases and J dropped 8 bases, with 11 bases sitting between them.

V is TRBV10-2 and J is TRBJ1-5; D not certain. V lost 6 bases and J lost 2, with 14 bases in between. CDR1 and CDR2 from the germline V gene are WSHSY and SAAADI. This CDR3 comprises 15 residues. The CDR3 coding sequence is TGCGCCAGCAGGGTGGACTCCAGTGGCAATCAGCCCCAGCATTTT. Protein: CASRVDSSGNQPQHF.

The chain links TRBV5-6 to TRBJ2-7; tentative D call: TRBD2 (5 bases). V lost 2 bases to trimming and J lost 3 bases, with 12 bases between them. There are 14 residues in the CDR3. Germline V gene sequence: CDR1 SGHDT, CDR2 YYEEEE. CDR3 region: CASSFYQADYEQYF. The CDR3 coding sequence is TGTGCCAGCAGCTTTTACCAAGCGGACTACGAGCAGTACTTC. The full variable domain, its missing parts supplied by reference TRBV5-6 and TRBJ2-7, is DAGVTQSPTHLIKTRGQQVTLRCSPKSGHDTVSWYQQALGQGPQFIFQYYEEEERQRGNFPDRFSGHQFPNYSSELNVNALLLGDSALYLCASSFYQADYEQYFGPGTRLTVT.

This clone has only a few counts. This chain uses TRBV30 with TRBJ2-5, with 9 nucleotides matching TRBD1. The CDR3 is 15 amino acids. Germline CDR1 GTSNPN, CDR2 SVGIG (reference sequence). The ends lost 3 bases at V and 0 bases at J; junction bases unmatched: 5. Written as DNA, the CDR3 is TGTGCCTGGAGCGCCGGACAGGGGTACCAAGAGACCCAGTACTTC. Protein: CAWSAGQGYQETQYF.

The chain links TRBV20-1 to TRBJ1-2; perhaps TRBD1 as D (5 bases). This CDR3 spans 11 amino acids. CDR1 is DFQATT, CDR2 SNEGSKA, per germline (reference sequence). Trimming cost V 3 bases and J 6 bases, with 8 bases left between them. The CDR3 spells CSASEGDGYTF. CDR3 DNA sequence: TGCAGTGCTAGTGAAGGGGATGGCTACACCTTC.

The chain has TRBV7-9 and TRBJ2-2, with 8 bases identical to TRBD1. CDR1 SEHNR and CDR2 FQNEAQ come from the germline V gene (reference sequence). V trimming: 4 bases; J trimming: 5 bases; junction bases outside the gene matches: 6. The CDR3 runs to 15 residues. CDR3 protein: CASSSTDRDTGELFF. The CDR3 bases are TGTGCCAGCAGCTCGACGGACAGGGATACCGGGGAGCTGTTTTTT.

The rearrangement uses TRBV24-1 and TRBJ2-3; TRBD2 aligns across 12 bases. From germline, CDR1 is KGHDR and CDR2 SFDVKD. The CDR3 is 16 amino acids. The trim removed 4 bases at V and 6 bases at J, leaving 7 bases unmatched. CDR3 in amino acids: CATSDRTSGKVDTQYF. As DNA, the CDR3 is TGTGCCACCAGTGACCGGACTAGCGGGAAGGTTGATACGCAGTATTTT.